What follows are 32 T cell receptor beta chains derived from one specimen sequenced in a study of CD8 T cells in Susac syndrome. Roughly 0.45 to 1 ug RNA was reverse transcribed with random hexamers. Using its own MiXCR run on the immunoSEQ multiplex PCR reads, TCRdb lists one record per CDR3 protein. The data contain about 130,000 distinct CDR3 sequences, around 94% of them singletons. Sequencing input: CD4+ T cells from PBMCs. Receptors were obtained from a human donor in good health.

The chain recombines TRBV20-1 with TRBJ2-1; TRBD2 agrees at 10 bases. Germline V gene data show CDR1 as DFQATT and CDR2 as SNEGSKA (reference sequence). V was clipped by 6 bases and J by 3 bases; unmatched bases: 8. This CDR3 comprises 15 residues. The CDR3 DNA sequence: TGCAGTGCCCATGGGGGACTAGCGAACTACAATGAGCAGTTCTTC. Protein product: CSAHGGLANYNEQFF.

J is TRBJ1-1 and V is TRBV10-1; no reliable D call. V was shortened by 3 bases and J by 3 bases, with 11 bases between the two germline ends. From germline, CDR1 is WNHNN and CDR2 SYGVQD (reference sequence). The CDR3 has 14 amino acids. The CDR3, as DNA: TGCGCCAGCAGTGATGGGCCCCGGCACACTGAAGCTTTCTTT. Protein product: CASSDGPRHTEAFF.

DNA for the CDR3: TGTGCCAGCACAACAGGATACTATGGCTACACCTTC. Encoded protein: CASTTGYYGYTF. The chain carries TRBV28 and TRBJ1-2; the D gene is possibly TRBD1 (5 bases). V gave up 7 bases and J gave up 3 bases, with 9 bases separating them. This CDR3 is 12 amino acids long. Per the germline V gene, CDR1 is MDHEN and CDR2 is SYDVKM.

The chain uses TRBV12-3 or TRBV12-4 and TRBJ1-2; D ambiguous. The V end was cut by 6 bases, the J end by 0 bases, with 5 bases between. The CDR3 is 12 residues long. CDR3 sequence (DNA): TGTGCCAGCAGAATCGCTAACTATGGCTACACCTTC. Protein product: CASRIANYGYTF.

CDR3 DNA sequence: TGCAGCGTTGAAGTAAACCTAAGAGAGACCCAGTACTTC. Its translation is CSVEVNLRETQYF. The J gene is TRBJ2-5, the V gene TRBV29-1; D gene uncertain. This CDR3 spans 13 amino acids. Looked up from germline, CDR1 is SQVTM and CDR2 is ANQGSEA. V lost 1 base to trimming and J lost 4 bases, with 10 bases between them.

The genes are TRBV30 and TRBJ2-3; 11 bases map to TRBD2. The CDR3 sequence is 16 residues long. V lost 2 bases, J lost 1 base, and 5 bases stayed unmatched. Looked up from germline, CDR1 is GTSNPN and CDR2 is SVGIG (reference sequence). The CDR3: CAWSSSGLAGTDTQYF. CDR3 coding DNA: TGTGCCTGGAGTTCATCGGGACTAGCGGGCACAGATACGCAGTATTTT.

This chain joins TRBV25-1 and TRBJ1-1; D uncertain. This CDR3 region has 12 residues. The germline CDR1 and CDR2 sequences are MGHDK and SYGVNS. V lost 3 bases and J 10 bases, leaving 12 bases between the germline ends. This CDR3 reads CASSDSRVGAFF. CDR3 nucleotide sequence: TGTGCCAGCAGTGACTCTAGGGTAGGAGCTTTCTTT.

The V and J genes are TRBV18 and TRBJ1-1; D gene ambiguous. The germline V and J ends were trimmed by 3 bases and 1 base, with 9 bases remaining between them. Germline loops: CDR1 KGHSH, CDR2 LQKENI. The length of the CDR3 is 14 residues. In DNA form, the CDR3 reads TGTGCCAGCTCACCGTCCCAGACGAACACTGAAGCTTTCTTT. Translation: CASSPSQTNTEAFF.

The J gene is TRBJ1-1, the V gene TRBV20-1; TRBD1 matches 8 bases. CDR3 size: 12 residues. CDR1 and CDR2 from the germline V gene are DFQATT and SNEGSKA (reference sequence). V lost 5 bases and J lost 4; bases outside the gene matches: 3. The CDR3 is CSAEDRATEAFF. CDR3 nucleotide sequence: TGCAGTGCTGAGGACAGGGCCACTGAAGCTTTCTTT.

As concerns this clonotype: At one end, the junction sequence differs from germline, possibly due to a read error. The chain links TRBV7-2 to TRBJ1-2, with a tentative D call TRBD1 (6 bases). The CDR3 length is 13 residues. Germline assignment: CDR1 SGHTA and CDR2 FQGNSA. CDR3 DNA: TGTGCCAGCAGCTTCTCCTTCTCAGGGGACGTCCTTTTC. This encodes CASSFSFSGDVLF. The full variable domain, in which reference TRBV7-2 and TRBJ1-2 provide the parts outside the CDR3, is GAGVSQSPSNKVTEKGKDVELRCDPISGHTALYWYRQSLGQGLEFLIYFQGNSAPDKSGLPSDRFSAERTGGSVSTLTIQRTQQEDSAVYLCASSFSFSGDVLFGSGTRLTVV.

The chain combines TRBV12-5 with TRBJ1-1; TRBD1 is a possible D gene (6 bases). Trimming cost V 5 bases and J 0 bases, with 10 bases left between them. Per the germline V gene, CDR1 is LGHNT and CDR2 is FRNRAP. The CDR3 is 14 amino acids. The CDR3 region is CASGRGSLNTEAFF. The CDR3 DNA is TGTGCTAGTGGTAGGGGGAGCCTGAACACTGAAGCTTTCTTT.

This chain connects TRBV7-2 to TRBJ2-3, with D possibly TRBD2 on 5 matching bases. The germline V gene has CDR1 SGHTA and CDR2 FQGNSA. V dropped 7 bases and J dropped 4 bases, with 18 bases sitting between them. CDR3 size: 15 residues. The CDR3 nucleotides are TGTGCCAGCAACCTAGGCAGGACTCCCCCAGATACGCAGTATTTT. This gives the protein CASNLGRTPPDTQYF.

V and J are TRBV12-3 or TRBV12-4 and TRBJ2-7; tentatively, D is TRBD2 (6 bases). This CDR3 is 15 amino acids long. The V end was cut by 5 bases, the J end by 6 bases, with 20 bases between. CDR3 sequence (DNA): TGTGCCAGCAGTCTCCCGGGACTCCCTCCCAGCGAGCAGTACTTC. It yields the protein CASSLPGLPPSEQYF.

This clonotype was counted a single time. This chain connects TRBV5-1 to TRBJ1-1, with D possibly matching TRBD1 (6 bases). Germline V gene data show CDR1 as SGHRS and CDR2 as YFSETQ. Trimming took off 0 bases at V and 10 bases at J, with 19 bases between the two ends. CDR3 length: 15 residues. CDR3 sequence: CASSLDPGADGVAFF. The CDR3 region has the DNA TGCGCCAGCAGCTTGGACCCGGGGGCCGATGGGGTAGCTTTCTTT.

The chain uses TRBV20-1 and TRBJ2-5; 9 bases are a match to TRBD2. Germline CDR1 is DFQATT and CDR2 is SNEGSKA (reference sequence). The CDR3 is 14 residues long. The ends lost 3 bases at V and 6 bases at J; junction bases unmatched: 8. This CDR3 is CSASVGTSPKTQYF. In DNA, the CDR3 is TGCAGTGCTAGTGTAGGGACTAGCCCAAAGACCCAGTACTTC.

The chain combines TRBV5-1 with TRBJ1-1; no firm D call. The CDR3 runs 14 residues. Germline CDR1 and CDR2: SGHRS and YFSETQ. V dropped 1 base and J dropped 5 bases, with 12 bases sitting between them. CDR3 protein: CASSLLGDWTEAFF. The CDR3 region has the DNA TGCGCCAGCAGCTTGCTGGGTGATTGGACTGAAGCTTTCTTT.

The chain couples TRBV14 to TRBJ1-1; D is undetermined. There are 13 residues in the CDR3. Germline CDR1 and CDR2: SGHDN and FVKESK. Trimming left V 1 base short and J 0 bases short, with 3 bases between. CDR3 sequence reads: CASSQVLNTEAFF. CDR3 sequence (DNA): TGTGCCAGCAGCCAAGTCCTGAACACTGAAGCTTTCTTT.

The chain is built from TRBV5-1 and TRBJ1-3; D remains unclear. The germline V and J ends were trimmed by 0 bases and 0 bases, with 10 bases remaining between them. The germline gives CDR1 SGHRS, CDR2 YFSETQ. This CDR3 spans 16 amino acids. The CDR3 reads CASSLDPADSGNTIYF. CDR3 DNA: TGCGCCAGCAGCTTGGACCCAGCCGACTCTGGAAACACCATATATTTT. Complete variable domain (other parts from reference TRBV5-1 and TRBJ1-3): KAGVTQTPRYLIKTRGQQVTLSCSPISGHRSVSWYQQTPGQGLQFLFEYFSETQRNKGNFPGRFSGRQFSNSRSEMNVSTLELGDSALYLCASSLDPADSGNTIYFGEGSWLTVV.

This clonotype appeared a single time. The chain uses TRBV5-1 and TRBJ1-4, with a possible D match to TRBD1 (5 bases). Germline V gene lookup returns CDR1 SGHRS and CDR2 YFSETQ. V gave up 4 bases and J gave up 5 bases, with 12 bases separating them. The CDR3 totals 14 residues. This chain's CDR3 is CASSSVPGNEKLFF. DNA for the CDR3: TGCGCCAGCAGCAGTGTACCAGGGAATGAAAAACTGTTTTTT. The complete variable domain, with remaining parts taken from reference TRBV5-1 and TRBJ1-4, reads KAGVTQTPRYLIKTRGQQVTLSCSPISGHRSVSWYQQTPGQGLQFLFEYFSETQRNKGNFPGRFSGRQFSNSRSEMNVSTLELGDSALYLCASSSVPGNEKLFFGSGTQLSVL.

The V call is TRBV7-9, the J call TRBJ2-5; D is unclear. V was shortened by 5 bases and J by 4 bases, with 5 bases between the two germline ends. Germline V gene data show CDR1 as SEHNR and CDR2 as FQNEAQ (reference sequence). CDR3 size: 11 residues. Written as DNA, the CDR3 is TGTGCCAGCAGCAACGGAGAGACCCAGTACTTC. It is translated as CASSNGETQYF.

The J gene is TRBJ2-5, the V gene TRBV4-1; 8 bases align to TRBD2. Trimming at V came to 4 bases and at J to 1 base, leaving 8 bases not matched to a gene. Germline CDR1 and CDR2: MGHRA and YSYEKL. This CDR3 is built from 16 residues. In nucleotides, the CDR3 is TGCGCCAGCAGCCTAGCGGCGGGAGGATCCCAAGAGACCCAGTACTTC. Its protein is CASSLAAGGSQETQYF.

On this clonotype: Germline and junction disagree at one end, which may indicate a read error. The chain employs TRBV7-2 and TRBJ1-5, with a tentative D call TRBD1 (5 bases). The CDR3 length is 15 residues. Germline CDR1 is SGHTA and CDR2 is FQGNSA. The CDR3 region has the DNA TGTGCCAGCAGCTTAGTGGGGCCGGACAATCGGCCCCAGCATTTT. This codes for CASSLVGPDNRPQHF.

This chain connects TRBV25-1 to TRBJ1-5; a weak D match, TRBD1 (5 bases). CDR1 and CDR2 (germline): MGHDK, SYGVNS. V was pared by 4 bases and J by 7 bases, with 14 bases between. There are 14 residues in the CDR3. CDR3 DNA sequence: TGTGCCAGCAGTGCAGGGACTTGGGGACAGCCCCAGCATTTT. Protein sequence: CASSAGTWGQPQHF. Filled out from reference TRBV25-1 and TRBJ1-5, the complete variable domain reads EADIYQTPRYLVIGTGKKITLECSQTMGHDKMYWYQQDPGMELHLIHYSYGVNSTEKGDLSSESTVSRIRTEHFPLTLESARPSHTSQYLCASSAGTWGQPQHFGDGTRLSIL.

The chain recombines TRBV30 with TRBJ1-2; tentative D call: TRBD1 (5 bases). The ends were cut back, 0 bases at V and 4 bases at J, with 12 bases in the middle. Germline CDR1 is GTSNPN and CDR2 is SVGIG (reference sequence). CDR3 length equals 14 residues. The CDR3 DNA is TGTGCCTGGAGTGTACGGGGGGTCCCCTATGGCTACACCTTC. Translation gives CAWSVRGVPYGYTF. Supplemented by reference TRBV30 and TRBJ1-2, the full variable domain reads SQTIHQWPATLVQPVGSPLSLECTVEGTSNPNLYWYRQAAGRGLQLLFYSVGIGQISSEVPQNLSASRPQDRQFILSSKKLLLSDSGFYLCAWSVRGVPYGYTFGSGTRLTVV.

The chain joins TRBV18 to TRBJ2-7, with a weak D call TRBD2 (5 bases). Trimming cost V 0 bases and J 5 bases, with 8 bases left between them. Looked up from germline, CDR1 is KGHSH and CDR2 is LQKENI. The CDR3 runs 13 residues. CDR3 sequence: CASSPPSVDEQYF. CDR3 nucleotides: TGTGCCAGCTCACCACCTAGCGTGGACGAGCAGTACTTC. Full variable domain (missing parts from reference TRBV18 and TRBJ2-7): NAGVMQNPRHLVRRRGQEARLRCSPMKGHSHVYWYRQLPEEGLKFMVYLQKENIIDESGMPKERFSAEFPKEGPSILRIQQVVRGDSAAYFCASSPPSVDEQYFGPGTRLTVT.

The chain combines TRBV3-1 with TRBJ2-7; 7 bases are shared with TRBD2. The V segment lost 6 bases and the J segment 5 bases; nucleotides outside the gene matches: 10. Per the germline V gene, CDR1 is LGHDT and CDR2 is YNNKEL (reference sequence). This CDR3 is 14 amino acids long. The CDR3 loop is CASSLRTSYHEQYF. The CDR3 DNA is TGTGCCAGCAGTCTCCGGACTAGTTACCACGAGCAGTACTTC.

J is TRBJ1-1 and V is TRBV19, with 7 nucleotides matching TRBD1. With V trimmed by 4 bases and J by 1 base, 12 bases remained unmatched. Germline-derived CDR1 and CDR2 are LNHDA and SQIVND (reference sequence). The length of the CDR3 is 17 residues. CDR3 sequence (DNA): TGTGCCAGTAGTACTACTATAGGACAGGTCCCGAACACTGAAGCTTTCTTT. Protein: CASSTTIGQVPNTEAFF.

The J gene is TRBJ1-1, the V gene TRBV4-3; D is perhaps TRBD1 (6 bases). The CDR3 length is 15 residues. Trimming shortened V by 0 bases and J by 1 base, and 9 bases separated the two germline ends. The germline CDR1 and CDR2 sequences are LGHNA and YSLEER. In DNA form, the CDR3 reads TGCGCCAGCAGCCAAGATATCAGGGGGAACACTGAAGCTTTCTTT. Residues: CASSQDIRGNTEAFF.

The gene calls are TRBV9 and TRBJ2-1; D could derive from TRBD1 or TRBD2 (6 bases each). Per germline, CDR1 SGDLS and CDR2 YYNGEE. Trimming removed 4 bases at V and 0 bases at J, with 14 bases between. The CDR3 covers 16 residues. In nucleotides, the CDR3 is TGTGCCAGCAGCCGATCGGGGGCCTCCTCCTACAATGAGCAGTTCTTC. This codes for CASSRSGASSYNEQFF.

J is TRBJ2-7 and V is TRBV5-1, with TRBD2 matching over 15 bases. The V gene end was trimmed by 1 base and the J gene end by 4 bases; junction bases not matched to a gene: 9. The germline V gene has CDR1 SGHRS and CDR2 YFSETQ. The length of the CDR3 is 18 residues. The CDR3 here is CASSLYGTSGGRGYEQYF. CDR3 nucleotide sequence: TGCGCCAGCAGCTTGTACGGGACTAGCGGGGGGAGAGGGTACGAGCAGTACTTC.

The chain joins TRBV5-6 to TRBJ1-3; D call uncertain. The CDR3 sequence is 16 residues long. V lost 3 bases to trimming and J lost 0 bases, with 13 bases between them. CDR1 and CDR2 (germline): SGHDT, YYEEEE. The CDR3 sequence is CASSSFPAVSGNTIYF. The CDR3 DNA reads TGTGCCAGCAGCTCCTTTCCGGCCGTCTCTGGAAACACCATATATTTT.

The J gene is TRBJ1-4, the V gene TRBV2, with D unresolved. The CDR3 consists of 13 residues. The germline V gene has CDR1 SNHLY and CDR2 FYNNEI. V lost 7 bases and J lost 2, with 8 bases in between. The CDR3 region is CASNGQTNEKLFF. The DNA of the CDR3 is TGTGCCAGCAACGGGCAGACTAATGAAAAACTGTTTTTT.